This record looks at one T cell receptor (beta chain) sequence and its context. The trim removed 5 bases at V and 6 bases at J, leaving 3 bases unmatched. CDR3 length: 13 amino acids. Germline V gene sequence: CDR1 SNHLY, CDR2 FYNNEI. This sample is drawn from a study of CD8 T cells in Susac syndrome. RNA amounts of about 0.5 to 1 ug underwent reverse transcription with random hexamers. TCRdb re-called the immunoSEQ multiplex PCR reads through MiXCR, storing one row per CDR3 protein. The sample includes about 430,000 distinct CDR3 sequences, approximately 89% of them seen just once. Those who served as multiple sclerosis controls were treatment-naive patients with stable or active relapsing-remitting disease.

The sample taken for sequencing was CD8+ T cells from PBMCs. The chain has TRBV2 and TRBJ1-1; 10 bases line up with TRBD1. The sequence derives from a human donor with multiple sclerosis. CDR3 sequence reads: CASSQTGGSEAFF. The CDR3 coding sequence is TGTGCCAGCAGTCAGACAGGGGGCTCTGAAGCTTTCTTT.